This T cell receptor (beta chain) was identified during a study of blood T cell repertoires in COVID-19. In the study overall: Whether acute or convalescent, the COVID-19 samples came from the United States, Italy and Spain. In each case, the material was cDNA or gDNA derived from T cells, B-cell-depleted T cells, or PBMCs.

The CDR3 has 18 amino acids. Germline CDR1 SGHTA, CDR2 FQGNSA. The J segment lost 0 bases and the V segment lost 6 bases, leaving 13 bases of the junction unmatched. Authors' data handling: Researchers report that nucleated cell counts were estimated from reference gene primer amplification. Sequencing was performed with immunoSEQ multiplex PCR; in TCRdb, only in-frame clones are kept and a portion is missing. V and J calls plus clone size are reproduced from that table; the DNA served to infer D and trimming. Here the sample spans under 40,000 clones, about 86% being singletons. The sample consisted of peripheral blood. The chain links TRBV7-2 to TRBJ1-1; 10 bases fit TRBD1. The origin of this receptor is a woman over 75 with active or convalescent COVID-19. CDR3 amino acids: CASRPRTGTGEMNTEAFF. For the CDR3, the DNA is TGTGCCAGCAGACCTAGAACCGGGACAGGGGAAATGAACACTGAAGCTTTCTTT. The full variable domain, its missing parts supplied by reference TRBV7-2 and TRBJ1-1, is GAGVSQSPSNKVTEKGKDVELRCDPISGHTALYWYRQSLGQGLEFLIYFQGNSAPDKSGLPSDRFSAERTGGSVSTLTIQRTQQEDSAVYLCASRPRTGTGEMNTEAFFGQGTRLTVV.